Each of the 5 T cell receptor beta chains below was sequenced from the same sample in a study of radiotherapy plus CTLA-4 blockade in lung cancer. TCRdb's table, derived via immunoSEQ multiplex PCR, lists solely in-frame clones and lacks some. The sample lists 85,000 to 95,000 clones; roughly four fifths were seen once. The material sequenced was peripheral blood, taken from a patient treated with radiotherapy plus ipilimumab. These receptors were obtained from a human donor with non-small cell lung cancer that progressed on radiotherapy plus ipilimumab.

The CDR3 region is CAISESSNQPQHF. The CDR3 DNA sequence: TGTGCCATCAGTGAGTCAAGCAATCAGCCCCAGCATTTT. The chain is built from TRBV10-3 and TRBJ1-5; D gene ambiguous. Germline CDR1 ENHRY, CDR2 SYGVKD. Trimming removed 0 bases at V and 1 base at J, with 1 base between. This CDR3 region has 13 residues.

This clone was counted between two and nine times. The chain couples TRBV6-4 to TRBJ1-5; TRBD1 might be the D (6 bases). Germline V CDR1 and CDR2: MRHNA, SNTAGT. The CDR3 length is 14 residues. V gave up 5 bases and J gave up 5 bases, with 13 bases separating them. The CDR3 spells CASSRQAGDQPQHF. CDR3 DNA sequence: TGTGCCAGCAGTCGACAGGCAGGGGATCAGCCCCAGCATTTT.

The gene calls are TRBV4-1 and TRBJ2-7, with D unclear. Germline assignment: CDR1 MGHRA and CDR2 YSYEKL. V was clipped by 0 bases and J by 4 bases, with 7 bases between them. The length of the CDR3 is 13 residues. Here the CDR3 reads CASSQDLRYEQYV. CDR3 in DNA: TGCGCCAGCAGCCAAGATCTGAGATACGAGCAGTACGTC.

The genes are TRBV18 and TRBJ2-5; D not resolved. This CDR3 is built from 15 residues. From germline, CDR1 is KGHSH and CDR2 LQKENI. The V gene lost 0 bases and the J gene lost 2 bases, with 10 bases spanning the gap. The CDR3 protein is CASSPPSLAQETQYF. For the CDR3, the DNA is TGTGCCAGCTCACCACCGAGTTTAGCACAAGAGACCCAGTACTTC.

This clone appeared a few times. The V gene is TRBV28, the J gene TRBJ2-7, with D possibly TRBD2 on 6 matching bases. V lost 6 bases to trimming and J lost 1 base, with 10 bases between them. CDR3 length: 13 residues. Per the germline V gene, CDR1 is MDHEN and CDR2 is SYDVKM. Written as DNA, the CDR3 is TGTGCCAGCAGGGCTCTAGCGTCCTACGAGCAGTACGTC. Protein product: CASRALASYEQYV.